This T cell receptor (beta chain) came from a study of T cells expressing NK-cell markers. Researchers built TCR beta cDNA using 5'RACE template switching with UMIs. TCRdb processed the 5' RACE reads again and assigns one entry to each CDR3 protein, with no DNA. Its table lists about 460,000 distinct CDR3 sequences. Germline CDR1 reads SNHLY; CDR2 reads FYNNEI. The CDR3 extends over 13 amino acids. Overall study results and limits: The HCMV specificity of the expanded NKG2C+ T cell clones stayed unresolved.

Concerning this clonotype itself: Its target is unknown.

The sample comprised blood T cells: a sorted CD56 or NKG2C T cell subset, CD4+ or CD8+ T cells, or bulk PBMC T cells (not recorded which). The sequence was collected from a woman aged 50 to 65 in good health. This chain joins TRBV2 and TRBJ1-2; as DNA is missing, the TRBD1 call by TCRdb cannot be tested. CDR3 in amino acids: CASSEAGALSYTF.